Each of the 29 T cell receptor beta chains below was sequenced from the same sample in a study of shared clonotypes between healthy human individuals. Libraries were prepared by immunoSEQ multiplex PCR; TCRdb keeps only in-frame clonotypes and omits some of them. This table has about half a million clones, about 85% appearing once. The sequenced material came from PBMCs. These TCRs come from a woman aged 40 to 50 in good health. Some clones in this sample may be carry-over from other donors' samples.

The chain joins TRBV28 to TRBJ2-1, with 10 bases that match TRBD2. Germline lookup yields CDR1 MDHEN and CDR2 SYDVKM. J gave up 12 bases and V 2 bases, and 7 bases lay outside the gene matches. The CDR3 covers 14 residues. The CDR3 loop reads CASSLLAGAKGQFF. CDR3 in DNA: TGTGCCAGCAGTTTACTAGCGGGAGCTAAAGGGCAGTTCTTC.

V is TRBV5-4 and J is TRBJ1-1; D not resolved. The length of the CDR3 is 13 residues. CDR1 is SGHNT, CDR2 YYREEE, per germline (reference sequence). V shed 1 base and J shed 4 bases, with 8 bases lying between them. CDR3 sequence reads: CASSLQASTEAFF. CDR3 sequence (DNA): TGTGCCAGCAGCTTGCAGGCCTCCACTGAAGCTTTCTTT.

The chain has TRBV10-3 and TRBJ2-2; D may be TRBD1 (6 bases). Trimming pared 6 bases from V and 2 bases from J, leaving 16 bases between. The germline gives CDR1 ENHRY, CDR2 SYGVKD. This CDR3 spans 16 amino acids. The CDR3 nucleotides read TGTGCCATCAGAGGCGCAGGGGCTTTCAACACCGGGGAGCTGTTTTTT. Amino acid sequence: CAIRGAGAFNTGELFF.

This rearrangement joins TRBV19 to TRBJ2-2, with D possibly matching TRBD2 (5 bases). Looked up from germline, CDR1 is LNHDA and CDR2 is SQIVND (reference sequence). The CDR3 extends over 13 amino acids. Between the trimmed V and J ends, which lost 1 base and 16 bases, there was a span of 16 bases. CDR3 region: CASSIARHREQFF. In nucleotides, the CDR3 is TGTGCCAGTAGTATAGCGAGACACCGGGAACAGTTTTTT.

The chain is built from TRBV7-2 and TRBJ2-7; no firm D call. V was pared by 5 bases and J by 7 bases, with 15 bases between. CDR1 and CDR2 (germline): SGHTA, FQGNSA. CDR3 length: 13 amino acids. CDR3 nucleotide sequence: TGTGCCAGCAGCCCTGCCGAGTACCTGGAGCAGTACTTC. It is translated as CASSPAEYLEQYF. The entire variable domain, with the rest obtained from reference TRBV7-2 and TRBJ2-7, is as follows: GAGVSQSPSNKVTEKGKDVELRCDPISGHTALYWYRQSLGQGLEFLIYFQGNSAPDKSGLPSDRFSAERTGGSVSTLTIQRTQQEDSAVYLCASSPAEYLEQYFGPGTRLTVT.

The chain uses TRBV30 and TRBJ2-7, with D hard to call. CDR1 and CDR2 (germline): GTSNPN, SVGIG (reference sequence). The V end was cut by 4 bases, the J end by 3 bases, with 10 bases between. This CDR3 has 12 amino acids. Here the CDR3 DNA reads TGTGCCTGGAACAACCCAGACTACGAGCAGTACTTC. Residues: CAWNNPDYEQYF.

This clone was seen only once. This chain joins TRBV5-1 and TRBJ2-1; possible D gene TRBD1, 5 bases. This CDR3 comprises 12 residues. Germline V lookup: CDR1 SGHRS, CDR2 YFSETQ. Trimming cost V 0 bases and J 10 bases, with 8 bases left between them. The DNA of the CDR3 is TGCGCCAGCAGCTTGGCCAGGGTGGAGCAGTTCTTC. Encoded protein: CASSLARVEQFF.

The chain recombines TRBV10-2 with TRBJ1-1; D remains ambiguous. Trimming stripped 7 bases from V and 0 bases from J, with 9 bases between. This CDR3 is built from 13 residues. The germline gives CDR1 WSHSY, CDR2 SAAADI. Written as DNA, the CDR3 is TGCGCCAGCACGTTGAGGGTGAACACTGAAGCTTTCTTT. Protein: CASTLRVNTEAFF.

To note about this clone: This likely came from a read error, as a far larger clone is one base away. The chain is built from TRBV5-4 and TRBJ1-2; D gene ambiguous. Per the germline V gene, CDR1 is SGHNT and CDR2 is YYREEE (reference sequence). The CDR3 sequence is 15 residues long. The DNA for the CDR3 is TGTGCCAGCAGCTCTGAGGAGGATTTTAACCATGGCTACACCTTC. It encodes CASSSEEDFNHGYTF.

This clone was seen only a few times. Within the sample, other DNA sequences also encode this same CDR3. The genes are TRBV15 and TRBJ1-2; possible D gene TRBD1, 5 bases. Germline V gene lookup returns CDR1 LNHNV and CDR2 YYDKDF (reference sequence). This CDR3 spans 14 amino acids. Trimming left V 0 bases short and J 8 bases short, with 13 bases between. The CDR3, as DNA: TGTGCCACCAGCAGAGATGTGGGGGGTCGGGGCTACACCTTC. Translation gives CATSRDVGGRGYTF.

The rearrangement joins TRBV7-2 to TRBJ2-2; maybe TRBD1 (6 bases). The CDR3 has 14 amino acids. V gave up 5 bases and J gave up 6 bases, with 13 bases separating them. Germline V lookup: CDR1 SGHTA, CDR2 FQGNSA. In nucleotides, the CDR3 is TGTGCCAGCAGCCTAGATGGGGGCCCCGGGGAGCTGTTTTTT. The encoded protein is CASSLDGGPGELFF.

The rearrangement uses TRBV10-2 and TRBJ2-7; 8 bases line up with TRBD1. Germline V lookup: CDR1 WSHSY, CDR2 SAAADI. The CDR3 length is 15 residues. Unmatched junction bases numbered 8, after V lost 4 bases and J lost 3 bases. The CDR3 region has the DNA TGCGCCAGCAGTGGCTCTGACAGGGGTTTCTACGAGCAGTACTTC. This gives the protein CASSGSDRGFYEQYF.

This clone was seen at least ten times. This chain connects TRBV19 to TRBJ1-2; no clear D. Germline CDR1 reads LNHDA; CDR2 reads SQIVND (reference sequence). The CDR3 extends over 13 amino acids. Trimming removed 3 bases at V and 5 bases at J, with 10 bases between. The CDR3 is CASSIQRNYGYTF. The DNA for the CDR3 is TGTGCCAGTAGTATTCAAAGGAATTATGGCTACACCTTC.

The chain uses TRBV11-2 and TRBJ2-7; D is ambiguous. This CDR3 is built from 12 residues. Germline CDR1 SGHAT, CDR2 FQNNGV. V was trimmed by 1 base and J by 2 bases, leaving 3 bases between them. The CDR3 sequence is CASSLVTYEQYF. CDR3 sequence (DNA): TGTGCCAGCAGCTTAGTAACCTACGAGCAGTACTTC. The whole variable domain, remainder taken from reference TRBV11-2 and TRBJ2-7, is EAGVAQSPRYKIIEKRQSVAFWCNPISGHATLYWYQQILGQGPKLLIQFQNNGVVDDSQLPKDRFSAERLKGVDSTLKIQPAKLEDSAVYLCASSLVTYEQYFGPGTRLTVT.

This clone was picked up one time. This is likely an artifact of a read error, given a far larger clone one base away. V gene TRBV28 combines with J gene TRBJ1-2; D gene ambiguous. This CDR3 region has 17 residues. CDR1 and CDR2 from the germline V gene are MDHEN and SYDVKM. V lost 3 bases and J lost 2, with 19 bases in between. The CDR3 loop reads CASSFRSLGLGNYGYTF. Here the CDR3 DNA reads TGTGCCAGCAGTTTCCGAAGCCTTGGTTTGGGGAACTATGGCTACACCTTC.

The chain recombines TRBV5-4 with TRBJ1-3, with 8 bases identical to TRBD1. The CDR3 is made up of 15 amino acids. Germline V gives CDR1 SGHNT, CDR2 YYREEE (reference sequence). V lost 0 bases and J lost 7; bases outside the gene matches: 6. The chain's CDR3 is CASSLAGGSENTIYF. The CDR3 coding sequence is TGTGCCAGCAGCTTGGCAGGGGGCTCTGAGAACACCATATATTTT.

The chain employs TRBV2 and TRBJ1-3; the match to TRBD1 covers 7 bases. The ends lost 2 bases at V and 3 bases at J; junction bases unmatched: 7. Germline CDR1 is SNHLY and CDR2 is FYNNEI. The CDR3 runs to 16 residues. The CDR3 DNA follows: TGTGCCAGCAGTGAATTGCGAGGGGGCTATGGAAACACCATATATTTT. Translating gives CASSELRGGYGNTIYF.

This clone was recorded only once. The CDR3 DNA follows: TGTGCCAGCTCACCACCTTTTCGACTAGCGGGAGTGGCCTCCTACAATGAGCAGTTCTTC. It codes for CASSPPFRLAGVASYNEQFF. The chain employs TRBV18 and TRBJ2-1; 12 bases align to TRBD2. The V gene's germline CDR1 is KGHSH and CDR2 LQKENI. V lost 0 bases, J lost 0 bases, and 9 bases stayed unmatched. The CDR3 length is 20 residues. The full variable domain, completed using reference TRBV18 and TRBJ2-1, is NAGVMQNPRHLVRRRGQEARLRCSPMKGHSHVYWYRQLPEEGLKFMVYLQKENIIDESGMPKERFSAEFPKEGPSILRIQQVVRGDSAAYFCASSPPFRLAGVASYNEQFFGPGTRLTVL.

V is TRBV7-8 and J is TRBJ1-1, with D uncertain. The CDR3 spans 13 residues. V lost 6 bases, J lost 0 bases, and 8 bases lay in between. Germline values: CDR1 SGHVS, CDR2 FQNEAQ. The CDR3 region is CASRSALNTEAFF. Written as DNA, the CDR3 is TGTGCCAGCAGGTCTGCCCTGAACACTGAAGCTTTCTTT.

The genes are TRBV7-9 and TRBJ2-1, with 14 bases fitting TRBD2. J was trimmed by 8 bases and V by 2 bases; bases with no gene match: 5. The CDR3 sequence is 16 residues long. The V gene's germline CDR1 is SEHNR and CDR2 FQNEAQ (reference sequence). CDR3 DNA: TGTGCCAGCAGCTTAACCGGGACTAGCGGGAGCGATGAGCAGTTCTTC. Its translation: CASSLTGTSGSDEQFF.

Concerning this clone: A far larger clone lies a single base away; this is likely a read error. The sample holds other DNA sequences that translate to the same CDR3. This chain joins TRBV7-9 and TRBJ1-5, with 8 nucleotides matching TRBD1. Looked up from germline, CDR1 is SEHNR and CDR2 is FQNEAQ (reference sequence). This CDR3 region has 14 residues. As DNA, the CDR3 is TGTGCCAGCAGCTTAGGGACAGGGAATCAGCCCCAGCACTTT. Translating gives CASSLGTGNQPQHF.

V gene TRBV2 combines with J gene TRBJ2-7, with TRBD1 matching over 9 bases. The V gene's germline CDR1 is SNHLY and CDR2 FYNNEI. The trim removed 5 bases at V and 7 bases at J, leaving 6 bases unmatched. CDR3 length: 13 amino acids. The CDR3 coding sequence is TGTGCCAGCAGTTACACAGGGGGCGGAGAGCAGTACTTC. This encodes CASSYTGGGEQYF.

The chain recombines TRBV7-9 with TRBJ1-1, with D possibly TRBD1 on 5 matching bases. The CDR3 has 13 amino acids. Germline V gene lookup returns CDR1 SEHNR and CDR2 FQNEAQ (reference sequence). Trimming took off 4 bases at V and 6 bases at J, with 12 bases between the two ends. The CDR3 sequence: CASSYRITPEAFF. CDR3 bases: TGTGCCAGCAGCTACAGGATTACCCCTGAAGCTTTCTTT.

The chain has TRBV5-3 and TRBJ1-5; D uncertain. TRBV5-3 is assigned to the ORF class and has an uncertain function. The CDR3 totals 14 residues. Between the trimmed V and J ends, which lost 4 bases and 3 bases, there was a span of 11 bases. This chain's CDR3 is CARSPLGVNQPQHF. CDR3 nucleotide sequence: TGTGCCAGAAGCCCTCTGGGAGTCAATCAGCCCCAGCATTTT.

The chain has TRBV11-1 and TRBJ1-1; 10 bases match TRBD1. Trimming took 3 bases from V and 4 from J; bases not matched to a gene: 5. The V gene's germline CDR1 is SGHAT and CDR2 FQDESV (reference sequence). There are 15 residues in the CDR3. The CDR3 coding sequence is TGTGCCAGCAGCTTCCACGGGACAGGGGCCACTGAAGCTTTCTTT. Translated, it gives CASSFHGTGATEAFF.

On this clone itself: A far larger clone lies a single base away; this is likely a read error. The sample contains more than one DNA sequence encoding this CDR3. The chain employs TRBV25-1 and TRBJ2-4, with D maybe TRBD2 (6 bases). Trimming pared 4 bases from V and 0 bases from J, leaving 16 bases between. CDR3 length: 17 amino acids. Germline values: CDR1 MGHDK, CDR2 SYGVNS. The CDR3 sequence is CASSAGTGDLAKNIQYF. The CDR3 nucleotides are TGTGCCAGCAGTGCTGGAACGGGAGATCTAGCCAAAAACATTCAGTACTTC.

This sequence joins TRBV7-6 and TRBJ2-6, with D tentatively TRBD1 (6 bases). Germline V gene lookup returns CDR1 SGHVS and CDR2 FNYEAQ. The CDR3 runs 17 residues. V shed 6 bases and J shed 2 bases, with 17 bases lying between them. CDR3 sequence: CASSYLRQATGANVLTF. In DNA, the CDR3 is TGTGCCAGCAGTTACTTAAGACAGGCTACTGGGGCCAACGTCCTGACTTTC. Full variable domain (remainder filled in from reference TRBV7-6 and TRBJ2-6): GAGVSQSPRYKVTKRGQDVALRCDPISGHVSLYWYRQALGQGPEFLTYFNYEAQQDKSGLPNDRFSAERPEGSISTLTIQRTEQRDSAMYRCASSYLRQATGANVLTFGAGSRLTVL.

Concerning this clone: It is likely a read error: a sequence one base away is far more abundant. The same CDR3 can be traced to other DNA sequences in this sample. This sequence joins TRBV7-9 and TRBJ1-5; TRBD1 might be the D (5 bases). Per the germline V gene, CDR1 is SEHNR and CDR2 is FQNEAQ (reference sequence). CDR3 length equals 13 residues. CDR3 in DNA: TGTGCAAGCAGCTTAGGGGAAGGGCAGCCCCAGCATTTT. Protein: CASSLGEGQPQHF.

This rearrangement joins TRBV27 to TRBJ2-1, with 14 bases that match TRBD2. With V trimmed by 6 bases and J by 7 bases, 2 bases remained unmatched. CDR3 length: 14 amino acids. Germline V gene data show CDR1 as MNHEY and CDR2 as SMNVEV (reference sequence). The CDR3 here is CASRGLAGVNEQFF. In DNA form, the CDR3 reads TGTGCCAGCAGGGGACTAGCGGGAGTGAATGAGCAGTTCTTC.